The present TCR beta chain was sequenced within a study of T cells in Graves' hyperthyroidism and ophthalmopathy. This CDR3 is built from 15 residues. Germline-derived CDR1 and CDR2 are DFQATT and SNEGSKA (reference sequence). After removal of 0 bases from V and 2 bases from J, the junction contained 1 base not matched to a gene. The study based diagnoses on clinical symptoms, serum thyroxine and TRAb, thyroid ultrasound and orbital computed tomography. The PBMCs had their origin in approximately 10 ml of fresh peripheral blood. From RNA transcripts, TCR beta CDR3 regions were amplified. The HTBI primer set served for first-round RT-PCR of the TCR CDR3. TCRdb reprocessed the multiplex PCR reads via MiXCR and lists one record per CDR3 protein. The table includes a few hundred thousand distinct CDR3 sequences, less than 20% detected once. The study, taken as a whole, reports: Model predictions of ophthalmopathy came a median approximately 6 months before onset.

This clonotype was recorded many times. What it binds is not known. The material sequenced was blood. The genes are TRBV20-1 and TRBJ2-7; 13 bases are a match to TRBD2. The TCR originated in a woman aged 25 to 39 with Graves' hyperthyroidism. The CDR3 DNA is TGCAGTGCTAGAGATGGGACTAGCGGGACCTACGAGCAGTACTTC. Protein product: CSARDGTSGTYEQYF.